Listed below are T cell receptor beta chains from one sample, sequenced in a study of vaccination effects on CD4 cells after COVID-19. These receptors are not linked to any known antigen. TCRdb keeps only in-frame clones here, not all; method: immunoSEQ multiplex PCR. The sample lists approximately 70,000 clones; about 80% were seen once. This sample comprised CD4+ T cells from PBMCs cultured with HCoV-OC43 spike peptides, obtained after COVID-19 vaccination. Source of these receptors: a human donor who received a COVID-19 vaccine. The CDR3 runs from the conserved cysteine through the conserved F or W. A D gene is named only where the DNA matches it firmly. The size entry is marked missing in some rows and otherwise reads once, few, many or a size class.

NA	NA	TRBV4-1	TRBJ2-5	CASSQEGRYQETQYF	TGCGCCAGCAGCCAAGAGGGGAGGTACCAAGAGACCCAGTACTTC
few	TRBD2	TRBV4-1	TRBJ2-1	CASSLRLAGGQYNEQFF	TGCGCCAGCAGCCTCCGACTAGCGGGGGGGCAATACAATGAGCAGTTCTTC
NA	NA	TRBV7-3	TRBJ1-1	CASSFKGGRNTEAFF	TGTGCCAGCAGCTTTAAGGGGGGGAGGAACACTGAAGCTTTCTTT
NA	NA	TRBV3-1/TRBV3-2	TRBJ2-2	CASSHLEGLDTGELFF	TGTGCCAGCAGCCATTTAGAGGGGCTCGACACCGGGGAGCTGTTTTTT
NA	TRBD1	TRBV6-1	TRBJ1-3	CASSELAGTDGNTIYF	TGTGCCAGCAGTGAACTCGCCGGGACAGATGGAAACACCATATATTTT
NA	NA	TRBV5-6	TRBJ1-6	CASSTTGSSYNSPLHF	TGTGCCAGCAGCACCACAGGGAGCTCCTATAATTCACCCCTCCACTTT
NA	NA	TRBV5-1	TRBJ2-4	CASSWTAGFDIQYF	TGCGCCAGCAGCTGGACTGCCGGATTTGACATTCAGTACTTC
NA	NA	TRBV27	TRBJ2-1	CASSYRDQSYNEQFF	TGTGCCAGCAGTTACCGGGACCAATCCTACAATGAGCAGTTCTTC
NA	NA	TRBV27	TRBJ2-3	CASSPSGDTQYF	TGTGCCAGCAGTCCCTCCGGAGATACGCAGTATTTT
few	TRBD1	TRBV18	TRBJ1-6	CASSRGLQGNSPLHF	TGTGCCAGCTCCCGGGGGTTACAGGGGAATTCACCCCTCCACTTT
NA	NA	TRBV5-4	TRBJ1-1	CASSFGRDQDAFF	TGTGCCAGCAGCTTCGGGAGAGATCAAGATGCTTTCTTT
NA	TRBD1	TRBV6-4	TRBJ1-2	CASRPDRVSYGYTF	TGTGCCAGCAGACCGGACAGGGTATCCTATGGCTACACCTTC
NA	NA	TRBV9	TRBJ2-3	CASSLTGSSSTDTQYF	TGTGCCAGCAGCTTAACAGGTTCTTCTAGCACAGATACGCAGTATTTT
NA	NA	TRBV6-1	TRBJ2-5	CASSEEVRAQETQYF	TGTGCCAGCAGTGAAGAAGTCAGGGCACAAGAGACCCAGTACTTC
NA	TRBD1	TRBV9	TRBJ2-3	CASSVSITRQGESRSTDTQYF	TGTGCCAGCAGCGTAAGTATCACCCGACAGGGTGAGTCCCGAAGCACAGATACGCAGTATTTT
NA	NA	TRBV3-1/TRBV3-2	TRBJ2-1	CASSQGLGGLGLMDEQFF	TGTGCCAGCAGCCAGGGCTTAGGGGGTTTGGGGCTCATGGATGAGCAGTTCTTC
NA	NA	TRBV30	TRBJ2-3	CACKTGDRRADTQYF	TGTGCCTGCAAAACTGGGGATCGTCGGGCAGATACGCAGTATTTT
NA	NA	TRBV9	TRBJ2-6	CASSVEGHSGANVLTF	TGTGCCAGCAGCGTAGAAGGCCACTCTGGGGCCAACGTCCTGACTTTC
few	TRBD2	TRBV9	TRBJ2-2	CASSVFAGVTGELFF	TGTGCCAGCAGCGTATTTGCGGGGGTCACCGGGGAGCTGTTTTTT
NA	NA	TRBV30	TRBJ2-6	CAWSGPSAGANVLTF	TGTGCCTGGAGCGGTCCCTCGGCTGGGGCCAACGTCCTGACTTTC
NA	NA	TRBV4-3	TRBJ1-1	CASSQVQGWQKDTEAFF	TGCGCCAGCAGCCAAGTTCAGGGTTGGCAAAAGGACACTGAAGCTTTCTTT
once	TRBD1	TRBV7-3	TRBJ1-1	CASSPPGQGTEAFF	TGTGCCAGCAGCCCACCGGGACAGGGGACTGAAGCTTTCTTT